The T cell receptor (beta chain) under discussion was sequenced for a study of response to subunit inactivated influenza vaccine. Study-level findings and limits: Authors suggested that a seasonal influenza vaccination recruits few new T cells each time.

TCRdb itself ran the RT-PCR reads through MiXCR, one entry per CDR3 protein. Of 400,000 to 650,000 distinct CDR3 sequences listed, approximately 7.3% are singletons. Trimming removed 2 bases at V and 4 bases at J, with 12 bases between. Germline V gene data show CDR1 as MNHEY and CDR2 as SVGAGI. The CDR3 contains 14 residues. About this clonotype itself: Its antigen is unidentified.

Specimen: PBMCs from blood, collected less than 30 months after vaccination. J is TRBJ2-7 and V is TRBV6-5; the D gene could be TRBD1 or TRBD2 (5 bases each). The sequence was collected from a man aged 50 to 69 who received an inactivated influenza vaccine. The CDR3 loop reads CASSYRDPKYEQYF. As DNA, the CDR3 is TGTGCCAGCAGTTACCGGGACCCCAAGTACGAGCAGTACTTC.